The present TCR beta chain was sequenced within a study of human T cells and chemical hapten exposure. Across the whole study: TCR yield per sample varied, mainly due to pooled library volumes. The study's findings and limits: There was no change with DPC sensitization in TCRs above 1 in 1000 frequency.

This clonotype was observed a handful of times. Its antigen is not identified. The library tagged individual cDNA molecules with unique molecular identifiers. TCRdb ran MiXCR on the RACE reads and lists one entry per CDR3 protein. The sample includes about 82,000 distinct CDR3 sequences, over 8.5% of them seen just once. Germline V CDR1 and CDR2: MNHEY, SVGAGI. The CDR3 contains 14 residues. Trimming removed 5 bases from V and 7 bases from J, with 18 bases in between. The time point here: healthy volunteer bleed at 6 weeks. From whole blood left unfractionated, total RNA was extracted. The TCR sequence derives from a male donor in good health. Some clones in this sample may be carry-over from other donors' samples. Sequenced: whole blood. V is TRBV6-5 and J is TRBJ2-7; D unclear. The CDR3 DNA follows: TGTGCCAGCAGTCTTAGTTGGGCCAACCCTGAGCAGTACTTC. As protein: CASSLSWANPEQYF.